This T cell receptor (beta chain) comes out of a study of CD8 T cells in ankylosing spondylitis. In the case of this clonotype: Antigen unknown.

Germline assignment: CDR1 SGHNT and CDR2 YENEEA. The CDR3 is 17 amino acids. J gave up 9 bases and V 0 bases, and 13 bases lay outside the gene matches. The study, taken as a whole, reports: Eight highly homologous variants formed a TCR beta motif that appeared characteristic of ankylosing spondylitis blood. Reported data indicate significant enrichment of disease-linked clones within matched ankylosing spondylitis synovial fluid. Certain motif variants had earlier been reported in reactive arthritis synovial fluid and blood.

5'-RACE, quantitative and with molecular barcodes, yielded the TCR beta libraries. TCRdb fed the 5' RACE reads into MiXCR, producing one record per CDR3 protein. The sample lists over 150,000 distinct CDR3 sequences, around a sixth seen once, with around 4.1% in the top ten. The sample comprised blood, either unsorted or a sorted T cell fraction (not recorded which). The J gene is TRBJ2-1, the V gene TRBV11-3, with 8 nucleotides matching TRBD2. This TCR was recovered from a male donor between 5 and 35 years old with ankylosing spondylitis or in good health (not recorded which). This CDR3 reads CASSLDVSSGRGREQFF. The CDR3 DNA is TGTGCCAGCAGCTTAGATGTATCGAGCGGGAGAGGTCGTGAGCAGTTCTTC.